This entry lists 10 T cell receptor beta chains sequenced from one sample in a study of cytomegalovirus exposure and HLA in healthy donors. PCR used 60 Vbeta primers and 13 Jbeta primers. Assay: immunoSEQ multiplex PCR; the TCRdb copy retains only in-frame clones and omits some. The sample yields about 180,000 clones, roughly 79% seen once. The specimen sequenced was PBMCs. These receptors came from a woman aged 45 to 65 in good health and CMV-seropositive.

V and J are TRBV7-2 and TRBJ2-3; D uncertain. CDR3 size: 13 residues. Germline CDR1 reads SGHTA; CDR2 reads FQGNSA. V shed 5 bases and J shed 4 bases, with 10 bases lying between them. CDR3 nucleotide sequence: TGTGCCAGCAGCGCTGAGCGCTCAGATACGCAGTATTTT. It is translated as CASSAERSDTQYF. The variable domain in full, completed from reference TRBV7-2 and TRBJ2-3, reads GAGVSQSPSNKVTEKGKDVELRCDPISGHTALYWYRQSLGQGLEFLIYFQGNSAPDKSGLPSDRFSAERTGGSVSTLTIQRTQQEDSAVYLCASSAERSDTQYFGPGTRLTVL.

The gene calls are TRBV7-6 and TRBJ1-1; tentative D call: TRBD1 (5 bases). V lost 5 bases and J lost 0, with 7 bases in between. The CDR3 extends over 13 amino acids. CDR1 and CDR2 from the germline V gene are SGHVS and FNYEAQ. The chain's CDR3 is CASSQQVNTEAFF. The DNA of the CDR3 is TGTGCCAGCAGCCAACAGGTGAACACTGAAGCTTTCTTT.

The V and J genes are TRBV7-8 and TRBJ2-5; the match to TRBD2 covers 9 bases. Germline CDR1 is SGHVS and CDR2 is FQNEAQ. V lost 1 base and J lost 7; bases outside the gene matches: 7. The CDR3 sequence is 15 residues long. The CDR3 sequence is CASSLVGGGVGTQYF. CDR3 DNA sequence: TGTGCCAGCAGCTTAGTCGGCGGGGGGGTGGGGACCCAGTACTTC.

V usage is TRBV7-9 and J usage is TRBJ2-1; 7 nucleotides line up with TRBD2. This CDR3 has 16 amino acids. Germline-derived CDR1 and CDR2 are SEHNR and FQNEAQ (reference sequence). The V segment lost 1 base and the J segment 3 bases; nucleotides outside the gene matches: 6. The CDR3 DNA follows: TGTGCCAGCAGCTTAGGGGGGGGAACTAGCTACAATGAGCAGTTCTTC. The encoded protein is CASSLGGGTSYNEQFF.

This chain uses TRBV29-1 with TRBJ2-2, with TRBD2 identical over 9 bases. V lost 6 bases, J lost 2 bases, and 7 bases stayed unmatched. The CDR3 is 15 amino acids. Germline assignment: CDR1 SQVTM and CDR2 ANQGSEA. As DNA, the CDR3 is TGCAGCGTCCAAGGCCTAGCGGGAAACACCGGGGAGCTGTTTTTT. Translating gives CSVQGLAGNTGELFF.

The chain employs TRBV7-2 and TRBJ2-7, with 9 bases lining up with TRBD2. Germline V CDR1 and CDR2: SGHTA, FQGNSA. Germline trimming cut 2 bases from V and 2 bases from J; bases unmatched to any gene: 16. CDR3 length: 19 residues. In DNA, the CDR3 is TGTGCCAGCAGCTTACTGCGGGGGGGCCCCATTGGGTCCCCCTACGAGCAGTACTTC. It codes for CASSLLRGGPIGSPYEQYF. Variable domain in full (rest from reference TRBV7-2 and TRBJ2-7): GAGVSQSPSNKVTEKGKDVELRCDPISGHTALYWYRQSLGQGLEFLIYFQGNSAPDKSGLPSDRFSAERTGGSVSTLTIQRTQQEDSAVYLCASSLLRGGPIGSPYEQYFGPGTRLTVT.

The chain combines TRBV5-6 with TRBJ1-2, with D tentatively TRBD1 (5 bases). V lost 4 bases to trimming and J lost 3 bases, with 13 bases between them. This CDR3 is 14 amino acids long. The germline V gene has CDR1 SGHDT and CDR2 YYEEEE. The DNA of the CDR3 is TGTGCCAGCAGCGTAAAGGGGCGCGACTATGGCTACACCTTC. Translating gives CASSVKGRDYGYTF.

Note on this clone: The junction departs from germline at one end; a sequencing error may be responsible. The genes are TRBV30 and TRBJ1-3, with TRBD1 matching over 8 bases. The CDR3 runs 14 residues. Germline CDR1 and CDR2: GTSNPN and SVGIG (reference sequence). The CDR3 nucleotides are TGTGCCTGGGGTGTAGGGACAGGCGGAAACACCATATATTTT. Its translation: CAWGVGTGGNTIYF.

The rearrangement links TRBV30 to TRBJ1-1; possibly TRBD1 for D (5 bases). The CDR3 has 10 amino acids. Germline-derived CDR1 and CDR2 are GTSNPN and SVGIG (reference sequence). V was shortened by 5 bases and J by 10 bases, with 11 bases between the two germline ends. CDR3 loop: CAWGRVGAFF. The CDR3 DNA follows: TGTGCCTGGGGCAGGGTCGGAGCTTTCTTT.

The genes are TRBV30 and TRBJ2-1; 9 nucleotides line up with TRBD2. The CDR3 length is 15 residues. The germline gives CDR1 GTSNPN, CDR2 SVGIG (reference sequence). V was clipped by 4 bases and J by 8 bases; unmatched bases: 12. The CDR3 DNA is TGTGCCTGGACCAGAGGGGTAGCGGGAGCGGATGAGCAGTTCTTC. Protein sequence: CAWTRGVAGADEQFF.